These T cell receptor beta chains were read from a single sample in a study of T cell changes during pregnancy in multiple sclerosis. The protocol was immunoSEQ multiplex PCR, while the TCRdb copy is restricted to in-frame clones and leaves out a portion. The table records 65,000 to 95,000 clones, 70% to 90% of them present only once. The starting material was peripheral blood, obtained before pregnancy. The source of these receptors is a female donor with multiple sclerosis, enrolled in a pregnancy study. The CDR3 runs from the conserved cysteine through the conserved F or W. The D gene is left open where the match is weak. Clone size, where shown, is once, few, many, or a class for clones that have expanded.

length	J	D	V	size	DNA	CDR3
14	TRBJ2-5	-	TRBV7-2	-	TGTGCCAGCAGCTTAGGGAGGTCCCAAGAGACCCAGTACTTC	CASSLGRSQETQYF
19	TRBJ2-1	TRBD2	TRBV19	-	TGTGCCAGTAGTTCTCCGGGACTAGCGGCTATGGGGTCCTACAATGAGCAGTTCTTC	CASSSPGLAAMGSYNEQFF
14	TRBJ1-1	TRBD1	TRBV5-6	-	TGTGCCAGCAGCTATAGACAGGGGGGGCCTGAAGCTTTCTTT	CASSYRQGGPEAFF
13	TRBJ2-3	TRBD2	TRBV5-1	-	TGCGCCAGTTCTGCGGGGGGGACAGATACGCAGTATTTT	CASSAGGTDTQYF
15	TRBJ1-2	-	TRBV4-3	-	TGCGCCAGCAGCCAAGAGGGCAGGGGTGAACCTGGCTACACCTTC	CASSQEGRGEPGYTF
14	TRBJ2-7	TRBD1	TRBV5-5	-	TGTGCCAGCAGCCGGGACAGGGGAATGTACGAGCAGTACTTC	CASSRDRGMYEQYF
15	TRBJ2-1	-	TRBV7-2	-	TGTGCCAGCAGCCCCCCAGGGCCACGACTCCGTGAGCAGTTCTTC	CASSPPGPRLREQFF
16	TRBJ1-6	-	TRBV9	-	TGTGCCAGCAGCGTAACAGCGGAGATGGGGTATTCACCCCTCCACTTT	CASSVTAEMGYSPLHF
16	TRBJ2-3	TRBD2	TRBV5-1	once	TGCGCCAGCAGCGGGAGGACTAGCGGGGGGGCAGATACGCAGTATTTT	CASSGRTSGGADTQYF
13	TRBJ2-7	-	TRBV6-5	-	TGTGCCAGCAGCCCTAATCCGAGGTCCGAGCAGTACTTC	CASSPNPRSEQYF
15	TRBJ1-3	-	TRBV4-3	-	TGCGCCAGCAGCCTTAGTTACCGTGCTAGGAACACCATATATTTT	CASSLSYRARNTIYF
13	TRBJ1-1	TRBD1	TRBV28	-	TGTGCCAGCAGTGCCCCCGGACAGGGTAGAGCTTTCTTT	CASSAPGQGRAFF
13	TRBJ2-1	-	TRBV5-4	-	TGTGCCAGCAGGGCGACAGTGGAAAATGAGCAGTTCTTC	CASRATVENEQFF
15	TRBJ1-2	-	TRBV30	-	TGTGCCTGGCGGCCGGCCGGACAGCGTGTCTATGGCTACACCTTC	CAWRPAGQRVYGYTF
15	TRBJ2-5	TRBD2	TRBV7-2	-	TGTGCCAGCAGCTTTACTAGCGGTCGAGGAGAGACCCAGTACTTC	CASSFTSGRGETQYF
15	TRBJ2-5	TRBD2	TRBV15	few	TGTGCCACCAGCAGGACTAGCGGGGGGGCAGAGACCCAGTACTTC	CATSRTSGGAETQYF
11	TRBJ2-3	-	TRBV5-6	-	TGTGCCAGCAGCTTATCAAACTTGGAGTATTTT	CASSLSNLEYF
16	TRBJ2-7	TRBD1	TRBV28	-	TGTGCCAGCAGTGATAGTACCGGGACAGTTTCCTACGAGCAGTACTTC	CASSDSTGTVSYEQYF
10	TRBJ1-2	-	TRBV20-1	-	TGCAGACCACAGGGAGTTGGCTACACCTTC	CRPQGVGYTF
15	TRBJ1-2	-	TRBV15	few	TGTGCCACCAGCAGAGATGCGTCAGGGCGCTATGGCTACACCTTC	CATSRDASGRYGYTF
20	TRBJ1-5	-	TRBV21-1	once	TGTGCCAGCAGCAAAGCAGGGGGGGGGTGTGAGGAAATAAATAATCAGCCCCAGCATTTT	CASSKAGGGCEEINNQPQHF
15	TRBJ2-1	TRBD2	TRBV6-6	once	TGTGCCAGCAGCCTTAGCGGGGGTGAATACAATGAGCAGTTCTTC	CASSLSGGEYNEQFF